The next 2 T cell receptor beta chains were all read from a single sample in a study of shared clonotypes between healthy human individuals. The repertoire was sequenced with immunoSEQ multiplex PCR; TCRdb's copy has only in-frame clones and lacks some. The table shows around 1.1 million clones, with roughly 80% occurring only once. The sequencing sample was made of memory CD4+ T cells from PBMCs. The sample's subset: CD45RA-negative fraction. The source of these receptors is a man aged 18 to 30 in good health. Some clones in this sample may be carry-over from other donors' samples.

This clone was seen a single time. V and J are TRBV14 and TRBJ2-7, with a possible D match to TRBD1 (6 bases). V was pared by 5 bases and J by 3 bases, with 11 bases between. Germline CDR1 and CDR2: SGHDN and FVKESK. This CDR3 region has 13 residues. The CDR3 reads CASSYDRNYEQYF. CDR3 nucleotide sequence: TGTGCCAGCAGCTATGACAGGAACTACGAGCAGTACTTC. Drawing the rest from reference TRBV14 and TRBJ2-7, the complete variable domain is EAGVTQFPSHSVIEKGQTVTLRCDPISGHDNLYWYRRVMGKEIKFLLHFVKESKQDESGMPNNRFLAERTGGTYSTLKVQPAELEDSGVYFCASSYDRNYEQYFGPGTRLTVT.

The rearrangement uses TRBV4-1 and TRBJ2-7; 8 bases align to TRBD2. The germline CDR1 and CDR2 sequences are MGHRA and YSYEKL. The CDR3 sequence is 17 residues long. V lost 1 base, J lost 1 base, and 9 bases stayed unmatched. As DNA, the CDR3 is TGCGCCAGCAGCCAAGCCAGCGGGAGAGGCTCTTCCTACGAGCAGTACTTC. Encoded protein: CASSQASGRGSSYEQYF.